This TCR beta chain appears in the sequencing data of a study of control samples from healthy donors and cancer patients. Trimming took 5 bases from V and 4 from J; bases not matched to a gene: 8. Per germline, CDR1 SGHTA and CDR2 FQGNSA. The CDR3 spans 14 residues. Sequencing was performed with immunoSEQ multiplex PCR; in TCRdb, only in-frame clones are kept and a portion is missing. The table shows some 150,000 clones, with 95% to 96% occurring only once. The V and J genes are TRBV7-2 and TRBJ2-7, with 7 bases aligning to TRBD2. Sequencing was performed on blood. The TCR comes from a woman aged 25 to 39 in good health. This chain's CDR3 is CASSPEAGLYEQYF. CDR3 DNA sequence: TGTGCCAGCAGCCCGGAAGCGGGATTGTACGAGCAGTACTTC.